Below are 13 T cell receptor beta chains sequenced from a single sample in a study of T cell responses to AZD1222 COVID-19 vaccine. TCRdb's copy holds only in-frame clones and misses some; the assay was immunoSEQ multiplex PCR. The repertoire holds about 120,000 clones, with about 90% as singletons. Sample: peripheral blood, taken on day 0 of AZD1222 vaccination. These receptors were taken from an adult in good health.

This rearrangement joins TRBV27 to TRBJ2-7, with no clear D. Germline-derived CDR1 and CDR2 are MNHEY and SMNVEV (reference sequence). The CDR3 length is 13 residues. V lost 2 bases and J lost 3, with 8 bases in between. CDR3 region: CASSLRPNYEQYV. The CDR3 region has the DNA TGTGCCAGCAGTTTACGGCCCAACTACGAGCAGTACGTC.

This chain connects TRBV18 to TRBJ1-1; 8 positions match TRBD1. V gave up 5 bases and J gave up 3 bases; unmatched junction bases: 5. The germline CDR1 and CDR2 sequences are KGHSH and LQKENI. CDR3 length: 14 residues. The CDR3 loop is CASSTTGADTEAFF. The CDR3 region has the DNA TGTGCCAGCTCAACGACAGGGGCGGACACTGAAGCTTTCTTT.

This clone was picked up a small number of times. The chain is built from TRBV7-9 and TRBJ1-3; D unresolved. The V end lost 5 bases, the J end lost 0 bases, and 14 bases lay between the germline ends. CDR1 is SEHNR, CDR2 FQNEAQ, per germline (reference sequence). CDR3 length equals 16 residues. For the CDR3, the DNA is TGTGCCAGCAGCACCGTTCGGGCGCCCTCTGGAAACACCATATATTTT. This translates into CASSTVRAPSGNTIYF.

The V and J genes are TRBV4-1 and TRBJ1-2; tentative D call: TRBD1 (6 bases). CDR3 length equals 14 residues. The germline CDR1 and CDR2 sequences are MGHRA and YSYEKL. Trimming took off 6 bases at V and 1 base at J, with 12 bases between the two ends. The CDR3 sequence: CASRLDSINYGYTF. DNA for the CDR3: TGCGCCAGCAGATTGGACAGCATTAACTATGGCTACACCTTC.

V usage is TRBV7-6 and J usage is TRBJ1-2, with 7 bases fitting TRBD1. This CDR3 is built from 13 residues. V was clipped by 5 bases and J by 4 bases; unmatched bases: 4. CDR1 is SGHVS and CDR2 is FNYEAQ in the germline V gene. The CDR3 nucleotides are TGTGCCAGCAGCCCCGACAGGGCCTATGGCTACACCTTC. Translated: CASSPDRAYGYTF.

This chain joins TRBV2 and TRBJ2-7; maybe TRBD2 (6 bases). There are 14 residues in the CDR3. CDR1 and CDR2 from the germline V gene are SNHLY and FYNNEI. V shed 2 bases and J shed 4 bases, with 12 bases lying between them. The CDR3 protein is CASSETGSLYEQYV. The CDR3 region has the DNA TGTGCCAGCAGTGAAACCGGGAGTCTATACGAGCAGTACGTC.

The sample holds one count of this clone. CDR3 region: CASSPTSGRITGELFF. CDR3 DNA sequence: TGTGCCAGCTCACCGACTAGCGGGAGGATCACCGGGGAGCTGTTTTTT. This chain connects TRBV18 to TRBJ2-2; 13 bases align to TRBD2. This CDR3 has 16 amino acids. Germline CDR1 KGHSH, CDR2 LQKENI. Trimming at V came to 3 bases and at J to 4 bases, leaving 2 bases not matched to a gene.

This chain connects TRBV11-3 to TRBJ2-1; TRBD2 aligns across 9 bases. CDR1 and CDR2 (germline): SGHNT, YENEEA. This CDR3 comprises 14 residues. V was clipped by 8 bases and J by 0 bases; unmatched bases: 2. For the CDR3, the DNA is TGTGCCAGCGCTAGCGGGGTCTCCTACAATGAGCAGTTCTTC. Translated, it gives CASASGVSYNEQFF.

The chain links TRBV4-1 to TRBJ1-2; possibly TRBD1 for D (6 bases). The CDR3 is made up of 15 amino acids. Looked up from germline, CDR1 is MGHRA and CDR2 is YSYEKL. Trimming took off 1 base at V and 4 bases at J, with 13 bases between the two ends. In DNA form, the CDR3 reads TGCGCCAGCAGCCAAGGGGGGGCAGAGGGCTATGGCTACACCTTC. It yields the protein CASSQGGAEGYGYTF.

The chain is built from TRBV29-1 and TRBJ2-1; 10 positions match TRBD1. CDR3 length equals 14 residues. Germline values: CDR1 SQVTM, CDR2 ANQGSEA. The junction had 6 bases not matched to a gene; V was cut back by 6 bases and J by 4 bases. CDR3 sequence (DNA): TGCAGCGTCACCGGGGGACAGGGGTACAATGAGCAGTTCTTC. This translates into CSVTGGQGYNEQFF.

The rearrangement links TRBV5-1 to TRBJ1-1, with 9 bases that match TRBD1. Germline CDR1 SGHRS, CDR2 YFSETQ. After removal of 4 bases from V and 0 bases from J, the junction contained 16 bases not matched to a gene. The CDR3 has 19 residues. CDR3 amino acids: CASSGRDRVGRRMNTEAFF. As DNA, the CDR3 is TGCGCCAGCAGCGGCCGGGACAGGGTAGGTCGGCGGATGAACACTGAAGCTTTCTTT.

This chain joins TRBV30 and TRBJ2-2; D gene unclear. CDR1 GTSNPN and CDR2 SVGIG come from the germline V gene (reference sequence). Deletions cut 1 base from V and 5 bases from J, with 23 bases between. The CDR3 runs to 18 residues. In DNA form, the CDR3 reads TGTGCCTGGAGTGACCAGGTGTCTGGCCCTTATGGTACCGGGGAGCTGTTTTTT. It is translated as CAWSDQVSGPYGTGELFF.

V gene TRBV10-2 combines with J gene TRBJ1-2; possibly TRBD1 for D (5 bases). Germline V lookup: CDR1 WSHSY, CDR2 SAAADI. This CDR3 region has 14 residues. Trimming shortened V by 8 bases and J by 7 bases, and 20 bases separated the two germline ends. The CDR3 DNA sequence: TGCGCCAGCTCATCCGAGGGGACGGCTGTTGGCTACACCTTC. This translates into CASSSEGTAVGYTF.